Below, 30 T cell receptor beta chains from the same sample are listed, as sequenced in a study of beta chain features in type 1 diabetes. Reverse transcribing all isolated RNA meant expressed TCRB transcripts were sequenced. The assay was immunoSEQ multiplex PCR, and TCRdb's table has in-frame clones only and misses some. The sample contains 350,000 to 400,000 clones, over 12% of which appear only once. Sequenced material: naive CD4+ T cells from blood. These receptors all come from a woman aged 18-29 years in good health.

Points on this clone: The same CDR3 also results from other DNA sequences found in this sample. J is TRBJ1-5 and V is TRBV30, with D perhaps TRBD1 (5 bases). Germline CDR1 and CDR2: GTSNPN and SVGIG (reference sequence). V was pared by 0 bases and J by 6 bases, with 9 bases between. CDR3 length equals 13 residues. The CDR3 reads CAWSVLGGQPQHF. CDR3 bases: TGTGCCTGGAGTGTATTGGGGGGTCAGCCCCAGCATTTT. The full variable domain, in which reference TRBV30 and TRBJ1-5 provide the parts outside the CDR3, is SQTIHQWPATLVQPVGSPLSLECTVEGTSNPNLYWYRQAAGRGLQLLFYSVGIGQISSEVPQNLSASRPQDRQFILSSKKLLLSDSGFYLCAWSVLGGQPQHFGDGTRLSIL.

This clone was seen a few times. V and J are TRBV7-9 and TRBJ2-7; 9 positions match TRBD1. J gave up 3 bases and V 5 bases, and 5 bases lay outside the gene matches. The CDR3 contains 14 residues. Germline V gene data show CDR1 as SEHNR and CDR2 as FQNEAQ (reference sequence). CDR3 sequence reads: CASSVGQGGYEQYF. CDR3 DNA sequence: TGTGCCAGCAGCGTGGGACAGGGTGGCTACGAGCAGTACTTC. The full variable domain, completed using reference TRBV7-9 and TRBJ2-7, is DTGVSQNPRHKITKRGQNVTFRCDPISEHNRLYWYRQTLGQGPEFLTYFQNEAQLEKSRLLSDRFSAERPKGSFSTLEIQRTEQGDSAMYLCASSVGQGGYEQYFGPGTRLTVT.

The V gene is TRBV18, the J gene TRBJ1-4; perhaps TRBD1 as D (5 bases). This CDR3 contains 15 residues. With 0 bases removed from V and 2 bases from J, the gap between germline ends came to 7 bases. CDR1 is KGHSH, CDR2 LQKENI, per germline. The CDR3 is CASSPPAGTNEKLFF. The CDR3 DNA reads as TGTGCCAGCTCACCACCGGCAGGGACTAATGAAAAACTGTTTTTT.

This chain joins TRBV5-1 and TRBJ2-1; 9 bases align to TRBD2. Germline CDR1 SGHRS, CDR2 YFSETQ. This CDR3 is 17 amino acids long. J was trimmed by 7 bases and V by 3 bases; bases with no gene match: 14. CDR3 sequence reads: CASSWDDGGRARNEQFF. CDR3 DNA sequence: TGCGCCAGCAGCTGGGACGATGGCGGGAGGGCCCGTAATGAGCAGTTCTTC.

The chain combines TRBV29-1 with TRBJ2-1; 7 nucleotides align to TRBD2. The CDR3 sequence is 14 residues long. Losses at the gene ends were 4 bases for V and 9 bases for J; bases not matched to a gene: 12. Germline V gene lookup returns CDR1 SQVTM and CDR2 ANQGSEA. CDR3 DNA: TGCAGCGTTGGGGGTGGCGGGAGCGGTCCTGAGCAGTTCTTC. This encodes CSVGGGGSGPEQFF.

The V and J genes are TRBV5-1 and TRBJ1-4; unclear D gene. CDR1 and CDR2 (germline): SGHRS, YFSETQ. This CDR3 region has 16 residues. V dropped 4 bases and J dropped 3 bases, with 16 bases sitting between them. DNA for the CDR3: TGCGCCAGCAGCCCTCCCCGGGGTGTGGCTAATGAAAAACTGTTTTTT. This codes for CASSPPRGVANEKLFF.

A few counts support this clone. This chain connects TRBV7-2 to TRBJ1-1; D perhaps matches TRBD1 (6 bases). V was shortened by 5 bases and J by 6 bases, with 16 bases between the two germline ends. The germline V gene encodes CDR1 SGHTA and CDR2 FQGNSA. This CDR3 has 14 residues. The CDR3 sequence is CASSLRGAWAEAFF. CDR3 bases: TGTGCCAGCAGCCTGCGGGGGGCATGGGCTGAAGCTTTCTTT.

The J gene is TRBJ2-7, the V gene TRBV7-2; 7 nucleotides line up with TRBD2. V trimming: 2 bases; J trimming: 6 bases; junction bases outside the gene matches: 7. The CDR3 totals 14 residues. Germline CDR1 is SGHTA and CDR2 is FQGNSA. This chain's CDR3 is CASSLFGGSSEQYF. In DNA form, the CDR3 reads TGTGCCAGCAGCTTATTTGGCGGGAGCAGCGAGCAGTACTTC.

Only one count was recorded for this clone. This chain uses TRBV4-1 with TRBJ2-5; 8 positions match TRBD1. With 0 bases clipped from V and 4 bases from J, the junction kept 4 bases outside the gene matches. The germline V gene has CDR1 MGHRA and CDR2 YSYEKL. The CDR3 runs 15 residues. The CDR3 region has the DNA TGCGCCAGCAGCCAAGATGCGGGACAGGCAGAGACCCAGTACTTC. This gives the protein CASSQDAGQAETQYF.

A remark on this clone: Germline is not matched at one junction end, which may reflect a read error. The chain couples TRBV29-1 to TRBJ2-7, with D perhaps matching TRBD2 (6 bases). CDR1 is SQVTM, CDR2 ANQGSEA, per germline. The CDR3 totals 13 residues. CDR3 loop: CSVEAAGRYEQYF. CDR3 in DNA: TGCAGCGTCGAAGCGGCAGGGAGGTACGAGCAGTACTTC.

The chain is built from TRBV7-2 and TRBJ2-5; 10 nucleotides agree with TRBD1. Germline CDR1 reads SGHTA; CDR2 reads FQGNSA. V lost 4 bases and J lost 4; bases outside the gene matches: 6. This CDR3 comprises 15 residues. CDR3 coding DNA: TGTGCCAGCAGCTCCGAGGGGACAGGGGCAGAGACCCAGTACTTC. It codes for CASSSEGTGAETQYF. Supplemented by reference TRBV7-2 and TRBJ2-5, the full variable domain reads GAGVSQSPSNKVTEKGKDVELRCDPISGHTALYWYRQSLGQGLEFLIYFQGNSAPDKSGLPSDRFSAERTGGSVSTLTIQRTQQEDSAVYLCASSSEGTGAETQYFGPGTRLLVL.

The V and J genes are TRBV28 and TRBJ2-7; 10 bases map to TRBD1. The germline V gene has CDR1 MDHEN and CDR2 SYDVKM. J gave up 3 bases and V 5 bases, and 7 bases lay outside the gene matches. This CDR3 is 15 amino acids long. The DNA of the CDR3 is TGTGCCAGCAGTCGCCCGGGACAGGGGAACTACGAGCAGTACTTC. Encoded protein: CASSRPGQGNYEQYF.

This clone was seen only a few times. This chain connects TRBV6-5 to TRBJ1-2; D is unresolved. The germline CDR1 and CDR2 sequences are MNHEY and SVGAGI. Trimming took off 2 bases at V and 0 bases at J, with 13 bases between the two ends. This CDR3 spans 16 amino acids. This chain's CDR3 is CASSYSSAFTNYGYTF. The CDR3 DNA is TGTGCCAGCAGTTACAGTTCAGCGTTCACTAACTATGGCTACACCTTC.

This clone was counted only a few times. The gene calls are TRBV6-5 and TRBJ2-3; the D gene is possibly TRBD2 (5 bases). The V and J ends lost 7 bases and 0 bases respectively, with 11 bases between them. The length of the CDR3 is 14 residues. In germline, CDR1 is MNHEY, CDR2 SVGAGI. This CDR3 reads CASTRGPSTDTQYF. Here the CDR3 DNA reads TGTGCCAGCACCCGGGGTCCTAGCACAGATACGCAGTATTTT.

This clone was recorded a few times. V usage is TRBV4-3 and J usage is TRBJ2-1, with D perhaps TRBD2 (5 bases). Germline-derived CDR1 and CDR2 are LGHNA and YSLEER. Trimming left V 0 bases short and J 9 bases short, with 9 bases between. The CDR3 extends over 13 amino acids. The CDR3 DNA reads TGCGCCAGCAGCCAAGACGGGATCGGTGAGCAGTTCTTC. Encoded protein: CASSQDGIGEQFF.

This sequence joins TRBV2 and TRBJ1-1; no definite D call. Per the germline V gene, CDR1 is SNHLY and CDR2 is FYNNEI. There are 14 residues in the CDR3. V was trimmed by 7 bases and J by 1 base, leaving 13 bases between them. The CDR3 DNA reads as TGTGCCAGCATCTCCCGAGAAACGAACACTGAAGCTTTCTTT. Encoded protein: CASISRETNTEAFF.

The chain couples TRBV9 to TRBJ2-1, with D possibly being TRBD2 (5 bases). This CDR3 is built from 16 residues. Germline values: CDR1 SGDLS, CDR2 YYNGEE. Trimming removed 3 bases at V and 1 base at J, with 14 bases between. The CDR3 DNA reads TGTGCCAGCAGCGCCCCGGGGAGTGAATCCTACAATGAGCAGTTCTTC. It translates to CASSAPGSESYNEQFF.

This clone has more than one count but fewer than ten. CDR3: CASSWDSRIYGYTF. CDR3 sequence (DNA): TGTGCCAGCAGTTGGGACAGCCGTATCTATGGCTACACCTTC. The gene calls are TRBV27 and TRBJ1-2, with TRBD1 matching over 7 bases. The CDR3 has 14 residues. V dropped 4 bases and J dropped 4; count of bases not matched to a gene: 6. Germline CDR1 MNHEY, CDR2 SMNVEV (reference sequence).

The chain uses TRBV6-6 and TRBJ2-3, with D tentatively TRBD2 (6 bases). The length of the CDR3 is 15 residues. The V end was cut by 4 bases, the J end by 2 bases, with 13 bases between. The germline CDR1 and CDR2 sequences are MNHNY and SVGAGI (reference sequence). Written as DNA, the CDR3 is TGTGCCAGCAGTTTCGCCGGGACTTTCACAGATACGCAGTATTTT. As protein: CASSFAGTFTDTQYF.

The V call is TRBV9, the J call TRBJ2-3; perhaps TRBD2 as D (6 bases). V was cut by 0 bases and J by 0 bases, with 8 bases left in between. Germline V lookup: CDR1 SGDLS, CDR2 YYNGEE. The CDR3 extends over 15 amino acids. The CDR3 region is CASSVGLVSTDTQYF. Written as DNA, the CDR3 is TGTGCCAGCAGCGTAGGACTAGTGAGCACAGATACGCAGTATTTT. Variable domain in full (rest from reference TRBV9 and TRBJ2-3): DSGVTQTPKHLITATGQRVTLRCSPRSGDLSVYWYQQSLDQGLQFLIQYYNGEERAKGNILERFSAQQFPDLHSELNLSSLELGDSALYFCASSVGLVSTDTQYFGPGTRLTVL.

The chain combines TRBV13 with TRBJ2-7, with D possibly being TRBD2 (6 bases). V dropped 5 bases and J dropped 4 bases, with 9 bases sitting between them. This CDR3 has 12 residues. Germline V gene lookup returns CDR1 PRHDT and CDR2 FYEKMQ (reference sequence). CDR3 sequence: CASSLRGYEQYF. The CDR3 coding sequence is TGTGCCAGCAGCCTCCGGGGGTACGAGCAGTACTTC.

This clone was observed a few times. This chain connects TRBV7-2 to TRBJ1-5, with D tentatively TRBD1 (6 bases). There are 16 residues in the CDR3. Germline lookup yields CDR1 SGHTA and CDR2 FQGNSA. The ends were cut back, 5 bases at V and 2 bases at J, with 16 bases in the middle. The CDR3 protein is CASSPWGGSGNQPQHF. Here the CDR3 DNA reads TGTGCCAGCAGCCCGTGGGGGGGCTCGGGCAATCAGCCCCAGCATTTT.

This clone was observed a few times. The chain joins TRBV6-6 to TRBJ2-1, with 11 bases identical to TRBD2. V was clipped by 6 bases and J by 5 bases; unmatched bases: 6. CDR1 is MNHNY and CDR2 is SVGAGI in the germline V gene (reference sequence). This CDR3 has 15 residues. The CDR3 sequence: CASSPGLAGNNEQFF. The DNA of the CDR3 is TGTGCCAGCAGCCCCGGACTAGCGGGCAACAATGAGCAGTTCTTC.

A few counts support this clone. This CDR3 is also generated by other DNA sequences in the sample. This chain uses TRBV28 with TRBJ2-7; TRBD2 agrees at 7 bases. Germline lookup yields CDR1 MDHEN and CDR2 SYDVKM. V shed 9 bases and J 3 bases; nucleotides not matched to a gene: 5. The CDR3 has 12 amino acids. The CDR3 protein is CASRTGGYEQYF. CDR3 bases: TGTGCCAGTCGGACGGGAGGCTACGAGCAGTACTTC.

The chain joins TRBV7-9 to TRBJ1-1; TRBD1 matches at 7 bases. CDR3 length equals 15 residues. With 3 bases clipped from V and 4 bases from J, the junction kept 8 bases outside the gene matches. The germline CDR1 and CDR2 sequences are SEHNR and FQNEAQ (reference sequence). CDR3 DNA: TGTGCCAGCAGCTTTACAGGGGTCGAGGGCACTGAAGCTTTCTTT. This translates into CASSFTGVEGTEAFF.

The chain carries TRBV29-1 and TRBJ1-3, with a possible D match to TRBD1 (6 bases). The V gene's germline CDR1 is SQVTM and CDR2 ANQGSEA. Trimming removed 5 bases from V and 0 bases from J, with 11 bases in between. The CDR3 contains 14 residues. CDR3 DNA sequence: TGCAGCGTTAGCAGGGGCCACTCTGGAAACACCATATATTTT. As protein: CSVSRGHSGNTIYF.

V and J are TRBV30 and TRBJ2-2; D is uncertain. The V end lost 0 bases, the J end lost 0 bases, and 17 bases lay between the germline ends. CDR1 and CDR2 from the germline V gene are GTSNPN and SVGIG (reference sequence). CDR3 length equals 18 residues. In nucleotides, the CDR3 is TGTGCCTGGAGTGTACGGGTCTTTCGGCGGACGAACACCGGGGAGCTGTTTTTT. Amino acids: CAWSVRVFRRTNTGELFF.

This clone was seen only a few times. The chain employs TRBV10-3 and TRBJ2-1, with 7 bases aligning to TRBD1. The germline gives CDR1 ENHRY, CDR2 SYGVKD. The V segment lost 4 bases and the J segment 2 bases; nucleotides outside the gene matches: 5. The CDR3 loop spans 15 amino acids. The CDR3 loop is CAISGQGMAYNEQFF. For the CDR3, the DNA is TGTGCCATCAGTGGACAGGGTATGGCCTACAATGAGCAGTTCTTC.

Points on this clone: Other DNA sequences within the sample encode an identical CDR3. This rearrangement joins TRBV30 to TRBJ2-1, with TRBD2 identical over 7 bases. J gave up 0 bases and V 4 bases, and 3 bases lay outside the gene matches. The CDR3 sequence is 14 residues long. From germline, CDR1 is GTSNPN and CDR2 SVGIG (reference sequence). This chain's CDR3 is CAWTSGYSYNEQFF. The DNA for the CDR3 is TGTGCCTGGACTAGCGGCTACTCCTACAATGAGCAGTTCTTC.

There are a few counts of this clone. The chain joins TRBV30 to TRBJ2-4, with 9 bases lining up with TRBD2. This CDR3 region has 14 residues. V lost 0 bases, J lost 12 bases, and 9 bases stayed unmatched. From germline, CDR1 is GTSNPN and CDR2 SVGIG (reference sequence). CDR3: CAWSVPPTSGNQYF. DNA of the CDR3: TGTGCCTGGAGTGTACCCCCGACTAGCGGAAATCAGTACTTC.